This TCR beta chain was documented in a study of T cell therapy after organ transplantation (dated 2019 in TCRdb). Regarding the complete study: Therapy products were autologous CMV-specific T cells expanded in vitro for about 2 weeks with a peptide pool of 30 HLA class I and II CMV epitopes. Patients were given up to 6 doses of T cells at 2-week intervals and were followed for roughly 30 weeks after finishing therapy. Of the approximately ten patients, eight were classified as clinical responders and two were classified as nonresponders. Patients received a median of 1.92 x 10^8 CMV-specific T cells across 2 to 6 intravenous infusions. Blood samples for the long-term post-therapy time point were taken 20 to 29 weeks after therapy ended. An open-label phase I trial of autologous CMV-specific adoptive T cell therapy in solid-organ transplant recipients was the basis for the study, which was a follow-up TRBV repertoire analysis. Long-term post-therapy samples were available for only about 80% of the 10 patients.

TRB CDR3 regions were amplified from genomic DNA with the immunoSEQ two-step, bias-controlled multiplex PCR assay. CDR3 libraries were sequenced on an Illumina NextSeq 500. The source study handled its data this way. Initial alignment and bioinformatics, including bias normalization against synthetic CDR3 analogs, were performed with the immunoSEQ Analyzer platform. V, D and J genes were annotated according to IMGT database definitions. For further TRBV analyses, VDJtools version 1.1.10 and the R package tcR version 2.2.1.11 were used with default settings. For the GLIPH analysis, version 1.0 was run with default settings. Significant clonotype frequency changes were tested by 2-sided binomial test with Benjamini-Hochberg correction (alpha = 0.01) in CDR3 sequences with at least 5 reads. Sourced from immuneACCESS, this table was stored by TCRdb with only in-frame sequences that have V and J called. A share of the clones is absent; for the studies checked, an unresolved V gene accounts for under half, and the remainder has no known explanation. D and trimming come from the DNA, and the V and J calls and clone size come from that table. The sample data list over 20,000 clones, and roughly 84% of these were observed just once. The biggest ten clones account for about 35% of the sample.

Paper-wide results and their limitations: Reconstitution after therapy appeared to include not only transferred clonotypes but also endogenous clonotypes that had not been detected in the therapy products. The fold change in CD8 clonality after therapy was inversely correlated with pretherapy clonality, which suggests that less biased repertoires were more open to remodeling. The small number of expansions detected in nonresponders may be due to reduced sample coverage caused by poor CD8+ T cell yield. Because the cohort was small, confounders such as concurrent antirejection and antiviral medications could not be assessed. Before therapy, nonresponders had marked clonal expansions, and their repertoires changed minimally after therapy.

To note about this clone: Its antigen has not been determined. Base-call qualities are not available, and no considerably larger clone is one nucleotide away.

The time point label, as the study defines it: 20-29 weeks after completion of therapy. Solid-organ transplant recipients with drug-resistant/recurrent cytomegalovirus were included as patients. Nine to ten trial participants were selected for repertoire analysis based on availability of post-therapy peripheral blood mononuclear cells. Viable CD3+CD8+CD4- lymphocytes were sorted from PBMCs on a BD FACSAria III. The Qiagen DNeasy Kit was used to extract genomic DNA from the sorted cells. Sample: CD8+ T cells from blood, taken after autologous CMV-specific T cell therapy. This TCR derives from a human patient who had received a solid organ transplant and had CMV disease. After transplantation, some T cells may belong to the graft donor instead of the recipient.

The nucleotide sequence reads as follows: TGTGCCAGCAGTGAATCAGAGGGGACAGATACGCAGTATTTT. This is translated as CASSESEGTDTQYF. Recombination connected TRBV2 to TRBJ2-3; the D gene cannot be resolved beyond TRBD1 or TRBD2, each matching 5 bases. For CDR1 and CDR2, the germline V gene lists SNHLY and FYNNEI. Deletion took 2 bases off V and 3 bases off J, with a span of 9 bases between the germline ends. The CDR3 spans 14 residues, from the cysteine through the phenylalanine. The retained sequence is limited to the CDR3, 42 bases, with the frame set at the first base.